Listed below are T cell receptor beta chains from one sample, sequenced in a study of CD8+CD57+ T cells in acquired aplastic anemia. From the reads, TCRdb called clonotypes with MiXCR, one entry per CDR3 protein. The sample contains approximately 260,000 distinct CDR3 sequences, approximately 80% of which appear only once. Input material: sorted CD4+, CD8+, or CD8+CD57+ T cells (not recorded which) from PBMCs. Receptor source: a human donor with aplastic anemia. Both conserved end residues are part of each CDR3. Each record gives: D gene, V gene, clone size, J gene, CDR3 protein, CDR3 DNA. A D gene is named only where the DNA matches it firmly. Clone size is stated in some rows and not others, as once, few, many or a class when expanded.

d_gene: NA
v_gene: TRBV15
abundance: NA
j_gene: TRBJ2-5
CDR3aa: CATSRDRIGTVLKYF
CDR3nt: TGTGCCACCAGCAGAGATAGGATCGGAACAGTCCTGAAGTACTTC

d_gene: NA
v_gene: TRBV29-1
abundance: NA
j_gene: TRBJ1-5
CDR3aa: CSVNDGRQPQHF
CDR3nt: TGCAGCGTTAATGATGGCAGGCAGCCCCAGCATTTT

d_gene: NA
v_gene: TRBV7-2
abundance: NA
j_gene: TRBJ2-7
CDR3aa: CASSQATGYEQSF
CDR3nt: TGTGCCAGCAGCCAGGCGACCGGCTACGAGCAGTCCTTC

d_gene: NA
v_gene: TRBV11-2
abundance: NA
j_gene: TRBJ2-3
CDR3aa: CASSLEGGSTDTQYF
CDR3nt: TGTGCCAGCAGCTTAGAAGGGGGGTCCACAGATACGCAGTATTTT

d_gene: NA
v_gene: TRBV7-6
abundance: NA
j_gene: TRBJ1-4
CDR3aa: CASSYGSREPILWF
CDR3nt: TGTGCCAGCAGTTACGGCTCGAGAGAGCCAATACTCTGGTTT

d_gene: NA
v_gene: TRBV9
abundance: NA
j_gene: TRBJ2-1
CDR3aa: CASSGGFTRKQPHF
CDR3nt: TGTGCCAGCAGCGGAGGGTTCACCCGAAAGCAGCCCCACTTC

d_gene: TRBD2
v_gene: TRBV9
abundance: NA
j_gene: TRBJ2-7
CDR3aa: CASRGEGLRSYEQCF
CDR3nt: TGTGCCAGCAGGGGGGAGGGGCTGCGCTCCTACGAGCAGTGCTTC

d_gene: TRBD1
v_gene: TRBV11-1
abundance: NA
j_gene: TRBJ2-3
CDR3aa: CASSQNRGTDTQYF
CDR3nt: TGTGCCAGCAGCCAGAACAGGGGGACCGATACGCAGTATTTT

d_gene: TRBD1
v_gene: TRBV7-9
abundance: NA
j_gene: TRBJ2-1
CDR3aa: CASSLAAGGSEQYFF
CDR3nt: TGTGCCAGCAGCTTGGCCGCAGGGGGCTCCGAGCAGTACTTCTTC

d_gene: NA
v_gene: TRBV9
abundance: NA
j_gene: TRBJ2-3
CDR3aa: CASSDGGTSTESF
CDR3nt: TGTGCCAGCAGCGACGGGGGCACGAGCACGGAGTCTTTT

d_gene: NA
v_gene: TRBV5-1
abundance: NA
j_gene: TRBJ2-5
CDR3aa: CASRQGPQEAQYF
CDR3nt: TGCGCCAGCAGACAGGGACCCCAAGAGGCCCAGTACTTC

d_gene: TRBD1
v_gene: TRBV7-6
abundance: NA
j_gene: TRBJ1-6
CDR3aa: CASSVGQGTSPLHF
CDR3nt: TGTGCCAGCAGCGTGGGACAGGGGACTTCACCCCTCCACTTT

d_gene: TRBD2
v_gene: TRBV13
abundance: few
j_gene: TRBJ2-3
CDR3aa: CASSLRLAGHNEQYF
CDR3nt: TGTGCCAGCAGCTTACGGCTAGCGGGCCACAATGAGCAGTATTTT

d_gene: NA
v_gene: TRBV7-2
abundance: NA
j_gene: TRBJ1-1
CDR3aa: CASVSRLGANDAVFF
CDR3nt: TGTGCCAGCGTATCGAGGCTGGGGGCGAACGACGCAGTATTCTTT

d_gene: TRBD2
v_gene: TRBV20-1
abundance: NA
j_gene: TRBJ2-1
CDR3aa: CSARDRGSAGLSNEQFF
CDR3nt: TGCAGTGCTAGAGATCGAGGTTCAGCGGGACTGTCGAATGAGCAGTTCTTC

d_gene: NA
v_gene: TRBV2
abundance: NA
j_gene: TRBJ2-7
CDR3aa: CASRDWVTDEQYF
CDR3nt: TGTGCCAGCAGGGACTGGGTGACAGACGAGCAGTATTTC

d_gene: NA
v_gene: TRBV7-9
abundance: NA
j_gene: TRBJ1-2
CDR3aa: CASSLRTKGNYGYTF
CDR3nt: TGTGCCAGCAGCCTCCGGACAAAAGGTAACTACGGCTACACCTTC

d_gene: TRBD1
v_gene: TRBV7-6
abundance: few
j_gene: TRBJ2-5
CDR3aa: CASSSDRALSPQHF
CDR3nt: TGTGCCAGCAGTTCGGACAGGGCACTTTCACCCCAGCACTTC

d_gene: TRBD2
v_gene: TRBV7-8
abundance: few
j_gene: TRBJ2-3
CDR3aa: CASSLAGGSGTQYF
CDR3nt: TGTGCCAGCAGCTTGGCGGGGGGTTCCGGTACGCAGTATTTT

d_gene: TRBD2
v_gene: TRBV7-2
abundance: NA
j_gene: TRBJ2-3
CDR3aa: CASSSSSGPSATQYF
CDR3nt: TGTGCCAGCAGCTCGTCTAGCGGGCCGTCGGCTACGCAGTATTTT

d_gene: NA
v_gene: TRBV7-9
abundance: NA
j_gene: TRBJ2-3
CDR3aa: CASSDGGAEPQYF
CDR3nt: TGTGCCAGCAGCGACGGGGGCGCGGAGCCGCAGTATTTT

d_gene: TRBD2
v_gene: TRBV24-1
abundance: few
j_gene: TRBJ2-1
CDR3aa: CATSDPGTSGRYEQFF
CDR3nt: TGTGCCACCAGTGACCCTGGGACTAGCGGGAGGTATGAGCAGTTCTTC

d_gene: NA
v_gene: TRBV7-9
abundance: NA
j_gene: TRBJ2-7
CDR3aa: CASSPSQVGHREHF
CDR3nt: TGTGCCAGCAGCCCGTCACAGGTTGGGCACCGCGAGCACTTC

d_gene: NA
v_gene: TRBV7-8
abundance: NA
j_gene: TRBJ2-2
CDR3aa: CASSLAGGTNTQYLFF
CDR3nt: TGTGCCAGCAGCTTAGCGGGAGGTACCAACACCCAGTATCTGTTTTTT

d_gene: NA
v_gene: TRBV7-2
abundance: NA
j_gene: TRBJ2-7
CDR3aa: CASSLGLALQYF
CDR3nt: TGTGCCAGCAGCTTAGGGCTAGCGCTGCAGTACTTC

d_gene: NA
v_gene: TRBV2
abundance: NA
j_gene: TRBJ2-7
CDR3aa: CATGGGGLASQYFF
CDR3nt: TGTGCCACCGGGGGCGGGGGCCTAGCTTCGCAGTATTTTTTC

d_gene: NA
v_gene: TRBV7-2
abundance: NA
j_gene: TRBJ2-3
CDR3aa: CASSLAGPPDTLYF
CDR3nt: TGTGCCAGCAGCTTAGCGGGACCTCCCGATACGCTGTATTTT

d_gene: NA
v_gene: TRBV7-9
abundance: NA
j_gene: TRBJ2-2
CDR3aa: CASSFAGSYRANVLFF
CDR3nt: TGTGCCAGCAGCTTTGCGGGAAGCTACAGGGCCAACGTCCTGTTTTTT

d_gene: TRBD2
v_gene: TRBV10-2
abundance: few
j_gene: TRBJ2-3
CDR3aa: CASSGLAGSDTQYF
CDR3nt: TGCGCCAGCAGCGGACTAGCGGGGTCAGATACGCAGTATTTT

d_gene: NA
v_gene: TRBV7-9
abundance: NA
j_gene: TRBJ1-2
CDR3aa: CASRGLGYTF
CDR3nt: TGTGCCAGCAGGGGGCTAGGCTACACCTTC

d_gene: NA
v_gene: TRBV11-2
abundance: NA
j_gene: TRBJ2-3
CDR3aa: CASSLQGSCTDTQYF
CDR3nt: TGTGCCAGCAGCTTACAGGGTTCGTGCACAGATACGCAGTATTTT